One and the same sample provided the 30 T cell receptor beta chains below, sequenced in a study of response to subunit inactivated influenza vaccine. TCRdb independently ran MiXCR on the RT-PCR reads; one entry per CDR3 protein. The repertoire holds about 530,000 distinct CDR3 sequences, with 10% to 15% as singletons. The sequenced sample was PBMCs from blood, obtained 40 to 50 days after vaccination. All receptors come from a man in his fifties or sixties who received an inactivated influenza vaccine.

J is TRBJ2-7 and V is TRBV7-6; D perhaps matches TRBD1 (5 bases). The germline V gene encodes CDR1 SGHVS and CDR2 FNYEAQ. The CDR3 has 16 amino acids. Trimming took off 1 base at V and 4 bases at J, with 17 bases between the two ends. This CDR3 is CASSLGQNPRVYEQYF. The CDR3 region has the DNA TGTGCCAGCAGCTTAGGACAGAACCCGAGAGTATACGAGCAGTACTTC.

The sample holds a few counts of this clonotype. The rearrangement uses TRBV11-2 and TRBJ2-4; 9 positions match TRBD1. V dropped 1 base and J dropped 8; count of bases not matched to a gene: 6. This CDR3 region has 15 residues. Germline CDR1 SGHAT, CDR2 FQNNGV. The CDR3 is CASSLGGTGWDIQYF. CDR3 nucleotides: TGTGCCAGCAGCTTAGGGGGGACAGGGTGGGACATTCAGTACTTC.

Only a few counts were recorded for this clonotype. The chain employs TRBV5-1 and TRBJ2-7; perhaps TRBD1 as D (6 bases). The CDR3 is 13 residues long. V was clipped by 0 bases and J by 3 bases, with 7 bases between them. Germline CDR1 is SGHRS and CDR2 is YFSETQ. The CDR3 DNA reads TGCGCCAGCAGCTTGGCGGGACACTACGAGCAGTACTTC. Translation: CASSLAGHYEQYF.

J is TRBJ2-7 and V is TRBV24-1; 12 bases are a match to TRBD1. V was pared by 11 bases and J by 4 bases, with 5 bases of the junction left unmatched. This CDR3 contains 13 residues. From germline, CDR1 is KGHDR and CDR2 SFDVKD. The CDR3, as DNA: TGTGCCATAGGGACAGGGGGCCGGTACGAGCAGTACTTC. It encodes CAIGTGGRYEQYF.

In this sample, this clonotype turned up a few times. J is TRBJ2-2 and V is TRBV28, with TRBD2 matching 9 bases. CDR3 length: 18 residues. V trimming: 5 bases; J trimming: 2 bases; junction bases outside the gene matches: 12. Per the germline V gene, CDR1 is MDHEN and CDR2 is SYDVKM. The CDR3 coding sequence is TGTGCCAGCAGTCCCTTGAAAGTAGCGGGGGCTAACACCGGGGAGCTGTTTTTT. The encoded protein is CASSPLKVAGANTGELFF.

V gene TRBV15 combines with J gene TRBJ2-7, with a tentative D call TRBD1 (5 bases). Per germline, CDR1 LNHNV and CDR2 YYDKDF (reference sequence). The CDR3 length is 16 residues. The V and J ends lost 0 bases and 0 bases respectively, with 12 bases between them. The CDR3 coding sequence is TGTGCCACCAGCAGAGATAACCCAGGGCCCTCCTACGAGCAGTACTTC. Its translation: CATSRDNPGPSYEQYF.

Of note for this clonotype: One end of the junction fails to match germline, which may point to a read error. The chain employs TRBV7-9 and TRBJ2-1; TRBD2 is a possible D gene (6 bases). Per germline, CDR1 SEHNR and CDR2 FQNEAQ (reference sequence). The CDR3 has 16 residues. CDR3 protein: CAISSQLAAKWWEQFF. CDR3 coding DNA: TGTGCCATCAGCTCCCAACTAGCCGCAAAATGGTGGGAGCAGTTCTTC.

The CDR3 nucleotides read TGCAGTGCGATCGGGACTAGCGGGGGGACCACCTCCTACAATGAGCAGTTCTTC. Translated: CSAIGTSGGTTSYNEQFF. V usage is TRBV20-1 and J usage is TRBJ2-1, with 15 bases identical to TRBD2. CDR1 and CDR2 (germline): DFQATT, SNEGSKA (reference sequence). The CDR3 consists of 18 residues. J was trimmed by 0 bases and V by 6 bases; bases with no gene match: 9.

The chain carries TRBV30 and TRBJ2-1; 9 bases line up with TRBD2. The trim removed 4 bases at V and 5 bases at J, leaving 6 bases unmatched. The CDR3 has 14 amino acids. CDR1 is GTSNPN, CDR2 SVGIG, per germline (reference sequence). This chain's CDR3 is CAWTLGTSNNEQFF. The CDR3 DNA reads TGTGCCTGGACCCTCGGGACTAGCAACAATGAGCAGTTCTTC.

This sequence joins TRBV4-1 and TRBJ1-2, with 7 nucleotides matching TRBD1. The CDR3 is made up of 13 amino acids. Germline values: CDR1 MGHRA, CDR2 YSYEKL. V was pared by 3 bases and J by 13 bases, with 11 bases of the junction left unmatched. CDR3 protein: CASSQTGPYSGTF. Here the CDR3 DNA reads TGCGCCAGCAGCCAGACAGGGCCTTACTCGGGCACCTTC.

V gene TRBV6-2 or TRBV6-3 combines with J gene TRBJ2-5; D might be TRBD1 (5 bases). This CDR3 contains 14 residues. V lost 0 bases and J lost 4, with 9 bases in between. Germline CDR1 reads MNHEY; CDR2 reads SVGEGT. CDR3 DNA: TGTGCCAGCAGTTACTCTGACAGCCTAGAGACCCAGTACTTC. Amino acids: CASSYSDSLETQYF.

The chain employs TRBV3-1 and TRBJ2-3; 9 nucleotides line up with TRBD1. Germline CDR1 LGHDT, CDR2 YNNKEL (reference sequence). Trimming at V came to 4 bases and at J to 5 bases, leaving 4 bases not matched to a gene. The CDR3 has 14 residues. CDR3 region: CASSLMGQGDTQYF. The CDR3 DNA reads as TGTGCCAGCAGCCTAATGGGACAGGGAGATACGCAGTATTTT.

This clonotype was found a few times. V is TRBV7-9 and J is TRBJ2-7; 7 bases match TRBD1. The CDR3 totals 14 residues. From germline, CDR1 is SEHNR and CDR2 FQNEAQ (reference sequence). V lost 5 bases and J lost 3; bases outside the gene matches: 7. CDR3 loop: CASSQKGQFYEQYF. CDR3 in DNA: TGTGCCAGCAGCCAGAAGGGACAGTTCTACGAGCAGTACTTC.

This clonotype showed up just a few times. The V call is TRBV6-5, the J call TRBJ1-2; D is ambiguous. Trimming left V 2 bases short and J 4 bases short, with 11 bases between. Germline V gene sequence: CDR1 MNHEY, CDR2 SVGAGI. The CDR3 spans 14 residues. The CDR3 sequence: CASSYDAGVYGYTF. The CDR3, as DNA: TGTGCCAGCAGTTACGACGCAGGTGTCTATGGCTACACCTTC.

In its sample, this clonotype was seen a few times. The chain carries TRBV20-1 and TRBJ2-3; 8 positions agree with TRBD1. The CDR3 loop spans 19 amino acids. The junction had 19 bases not matched to a gene; V was cut back by 5 bases and J by 0 bases. Germline CDR1 is DFQATT and CDR2 is SNEGSKA (reference sequence). DNA of the CDR3: TGCAGTGCTCCTCCTAACTTCAGGGGGCCTGGAGTTAGCACAGATACGCAGTATTTT. Translating it yields CSAPPNFRGPGVSTDTQYF.

There are a few counts of this clonotype. The CDR3 here is CASSWGGVQETQYF. In DNA form, the CDR3 reads TGTGCCAGCAGCTGGGGGGGGGTCCAAGAGACCCAGTACTTC. V and J are TRBV6-2 or TRBV6-3 and TRBJ2-5; 7 positions match TRBD2. Germline V gene data show CDR1 as MNHEY and CDR2 as SVGEGT. This CDR3 contains 14 residues. V lost 6 bases to trimming and J lost 1 base; unmatched junction nucleotides: 5.

This clonotype was recorded a few times. V is TRBV20-1 and J is TRBJ2-1; 11 nucleotides line up with TRBD2. Trimming took 6 bases from V and 12 from J; bases not matched to a gene: 7. This CDR3 spans 12 amino acids. Germline CDR1 is DFQATT and CDR2 is SNEGSKA (reference sequence). In DNA form, the CDR3 reads TGCAGTGCGAACCCTCTAGCGGGAGGGCAGTTCTTC. The encoded protein is CSANPLAGGQFF.

The chain employs TRBV7-2 and TRBJ2-1; possibly TRBD1 or TRBD2 for D (6 bases each). This CDR3 comprises 13 residues. Germline-derived CDR1 and CDR2 are SGHTA and FQGNSA. With 8 bases removed from V and 5 bases from J, the gap between germline ends came to 13 bases. The CDR3 region is CASGLQGNNEQFF. The CDR3 nucleotides read TGTGCCAGCGGACTACAGGGAAACAATGAGCAGTTCTTC.

This clonotype was seen many times. The CDR3 region is CSARKYQASSYNEQFF. The CDR3 coding sequence is TGCAGTGCTAGAAAGTACCAAGCAAGTTCCTACAATGAGCAGTTCTTC. V is TRBV20-1 and J is TRBJ2-1, with D hard to call. Trimming stripped 2 bases from V and 1 base from J, with 15 bases between. This CDR3 comprises 16 residues. From germline, CDR1 is DFQATT and CDR2 SNEGSKA (reference sequence).

This clonotype was observed a handful of times. The rearrangement links TRBV14 to TRBJ2-6; 10 nucleotides align to TRBD1. Germline V gives CDR1 SGHDN, CDR2 FVKESK. This CDR3 has 18 residues. J was trimmed by 2 bases and V by 4 bases; bases with no gene match: 8. The CDR3 loop reads CASSPRTGGVTGANVLTF. The CDR3 DNA reads as TGTGCCAGCAGCCCCAGGACAGGGGGAGTAACTGGGGCCAACGTCCTGACTTTC. The variable domain in full, with the rest retrieved from reference TRBV14 and TRBJ2-6, is EAGVTQFPSHSVIEKGQTVTLRCDPISGHDNLYWYRRVMGKEIKFLLHFVKESKQDESGMPNNRFLAERTGGTYSTLKVQPAELEDSGVYFCASSPRTGGVTGANVLTFGAGSRLTVL.

This clonotype was seen a few times. The rearrangement links TRBV28 to TRBJ1-6; the D gene is possibly TRBD1 (6 bases). The CDR3 is 18 amino acids. V was shortened by 2 bases and J by 10 bases, with 24 bases between the two germline ends. In germline, CDR1 is MDHEN, CDR2 SYDVKM. This CDR3 reads CASSLGGAGRIGDSPLHF. The CDR3 nucleotides read TGTGCCAGCAGTTTAGGGGGGGCGGGAAGGATAGGGGACTCACCCCTCCACTTT.

The chain combines TRBV7-9 with TRBJ1-1; D call uncertain. CDR1 is SEHNR and CDR2 is FQNEAQ in the germline V gene (reference sequence). Trimming shortened V by 7 bases and J by 1 base, and 10 bases separated the two germline ends. CDR3 length: 13 residues. CDR3 loop: CASTYTSNTEAFF. The DNA for the CDR3 is TGTGCCAGCACCTACACCTCGAACACTGAAGCTTTCTTT. The whole variable domain, remainder taken from reference TRBV7-9 and TRBJ1-1, is DTGVSQNPRHKITKRGQNVTFRCDPISEHNRLYWYRQTLGQGPEFLTYFQNEAQLEKSRLLSDRFSAERPKGSFSTLEIQRTEQGDSAMYLCASTYTSNTEAFFGQGTRLTVV.

The chain uses TRBV20-1 and TRBJ2-5; 10 bases are a match to TRBD2. Per germline, CDR1 DFQATT and CDR2 SNEGSKA (reference sequence). With V trimmed by 3 bases and J by 3 bases, 4 bases remained unmatched. The CDR3 extends over 14 amino acids. The CDR3 loop reads CSASERGGEETQYF. The CDR3, as DNA: TGCAGTGCTAGTGAGCGGGGGGGCGAAGAGACCCAGTACTTC.

The V gene is TRBV13, the J gene TRBJ2-7; 11 bases fit TRBD2. Germline assignment: CDR1 PRHDT and CDR2 FYEKMQ (reference sequence). V trimming: 5 bases; J trimming: 0 bases; junction bases outside the gene matches: 9. The CDR3 covers 17 residues. The CDR3 region has the DNA TGTGCCAGCAGCACCAGGGTAGCGGGAGGGCCCTCCTACGAGCAGTACTTC. Translating it yields CASSTRVAGGPSYEQYF.

This clonotype was counted between two and nine times. This chain joins TRBV6-6 and TRBJ2-1; TRBD2 is a possible D gene (6 bases). The V end was cut by 7 bases, the J end by 2 bases, with 9 bases between. This CDR3 has 13 amino acids. In germline, CDR1 is MNHNY, CDR2 SVGAGI (reference sequence). The CDR3 reads CASTWTTYNEQFF. As DNA, the CDR3 is TGTGCCAGCACTTGGACTACCTACAATGAGCAGTTCTTC.

This clonotype was counted ten times or more. This sequence joins TRBV10-3 and TRBJ2-3; D call uncertain. Germline V gene sequence: CDR1 ENHRY, CDR2 SYGVKD. Trimming pared 6 bases from V and 0 bases from J, leaving 4 bases between. The CDR3 runs to 12 residues. The CDR3 reads CAIRPSTDTQYF. The CDR3 region has the DNA TGTGCCATCAGGCCGAGCACAGATACGCAGTATTTT.

As for this clonotype: Being one base from a much bigger clone, this may be a read error. The chain is built from TRBV6-2 or TRBV6-3 and TRBJ2-2, with 9 bases that match TRBD2. The CDR3 covers 16 residues. Germline assignment: CDR1 MNHEY and CDR2 SVGEGT. This CDR3 is CSSSFVIAGDPGELFF. The CDR3 DNA sequence: TGTTCCAGCAGTTTCGTGATAGCGGGAGACCCCGGGGAGCTGTTTTTT.

This sequence joins TRBV20-1 and TRBJ2-2; D remains unclear. This CDR3 has 13 amino acids. The V end lost 7 bases, the J end lost 3 bases, and 12 bases lay between the germline ends. Per the germline V gene, CDR1 is DFQATT and CDR2 is SNEGSKA (reference sequence). CDR3 loop: CSGLFRDTGELFF. In DNA form, the CDR3 reads TGCAGTGGGTTGTTCCGGGACACCGGGGAGCTGTTTTTT.

This clonotype was seen a few times. In DNA, the CDR3 is TGTGCCAGCAGTTCGGGGGGGACAGAAAATTCACCCCTCCACTTT. It translates to CASSSGGTENSPLHF. The V call is TRBV6-5, the J call TRBJ1-6; TRBD1 agrees at 7 bases. This CDR3 is built from 15 residues. Per the germline V gene, CDR1 is MNHEY and CDR2 is SVGAGI. Trimming removed 4 bases from V and 7 bases from J; junction bases left unmatched: 7.

The genes are TRBV20-1 and TRBJ2-5, with no clear D. The CDR3 length is 13 residues. The germline V gene encodes CDR1 DFQATT and CDR2 SNEGSKA (reference sequence). Trimming took off 3 bases at V and 3 bases at J, with 11 bases between the two ends. CDR3 nucleotides: TGCAGTGCTAGGGGCCCTGGGGAAGAGACCCAGTACTTC. This encodes CSARGPGEETQYF.